This T cell receptor (beta chain) derives from a study of shared clonotypes between healthy human individuals. The length of the CDR3 is 13 residues. Trimming at V came to 3 bases and at J to 7 bases, leaving 5 bases not matched to a gene. Germline V gene lookup returns CDR1 MNHEY and CDR2 SMNVEV (reference sequence). Sequenced by immunoSEQ multiplex PCR; TCRdb stores in-frame clones only, minus some. In the table there are about 1.5 million clones, around 98% of which are singletons. This chain joins TRBV27 and TRBJ2-7, with TRBD2 matching 8 bases. The sequence was obtained from a man aged 30 to 39 in good health. The sequenced sample consisted of naive CD4+ T cells sorted from blood. Subset indicated: CD45RA+ positively selected. Here the CDR3 DNA reads TGTGCCAGCAGTTTGGCCCGCGGGGGGGAGCAGTACTTC. This encodes CASSLARGGEQYF.